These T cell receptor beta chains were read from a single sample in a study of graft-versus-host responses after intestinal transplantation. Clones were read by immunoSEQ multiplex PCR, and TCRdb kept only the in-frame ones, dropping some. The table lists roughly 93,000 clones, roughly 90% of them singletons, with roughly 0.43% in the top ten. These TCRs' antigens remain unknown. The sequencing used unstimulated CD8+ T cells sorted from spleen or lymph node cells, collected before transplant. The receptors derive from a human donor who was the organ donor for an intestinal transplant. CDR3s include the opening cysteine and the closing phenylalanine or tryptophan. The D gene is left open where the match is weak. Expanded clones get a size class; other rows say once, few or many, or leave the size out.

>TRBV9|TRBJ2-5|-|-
CASSVDGAQETQYF
TGTGCCAGCAGCGTAGATGGGGCCCAAGAGACCCAGTACTTC
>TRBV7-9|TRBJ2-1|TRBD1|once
CASRGRQGALNEQFF
TGTGCCAGCAGGGGGCGACAGGGGGCGCTTAATGAGCAGTTCTTC
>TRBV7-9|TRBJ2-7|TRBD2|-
CASSLEGGAYEQYF
TGTGCCAGCAGCTTAGAGGGAGGGGCCTACGAGCAGTACTTC
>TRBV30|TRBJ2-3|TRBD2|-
CAWSPGGRDRYF
TGTGCCTGGAGTCCGGGGGGGCGGGATAGGTATTTT
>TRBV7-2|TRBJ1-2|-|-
CASSLVSKGRGSGNGYTF
TGTGCCAGCAGCTTAGTTTCGAAGGGAAGGGGTAGTGGTAATGGCTACACCTTC
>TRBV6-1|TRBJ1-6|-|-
CASSEGGVGADSPLHF
TGTGCCAGCAGTGAAGGGGGCGTGGGGGCGGATTCACCCCTCCACTTT
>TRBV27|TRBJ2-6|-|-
CASGLRGAGANVLTF
TGTGCCAGCGGCCTCCGCGGGGCTGGGGCCAACGTCCTGACTTTC
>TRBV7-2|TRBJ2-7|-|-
CASSLAPRGIYEQYF
TGTGCCAGCAGCTTAGCGCCAAGGGGTATCTACGAGCAGTACTTC
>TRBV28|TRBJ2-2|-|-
CASSLWEGLTGELFF
TGTGCCAGCAGTTTATGGGAGGGGTTGACCGGGGAGCTGTTTTTT
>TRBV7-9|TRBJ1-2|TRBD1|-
CASSLELDREEGYTF
TGTGCCAGCAGCTTAGAACTCGACAGGGAGGAGGGCTACACCTTC
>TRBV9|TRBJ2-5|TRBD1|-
CASSAGDSQETQYF
TGTGCCAGCAGCGCCGGGGACAGCCAAGAGACCCAGTACTTC
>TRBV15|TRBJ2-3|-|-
CATSSQFGGPEIDTQYF
TGTGCCACCAGCAGTCAGTTCGGGGGGCCTGAGATAGATACGCAGTATTTT
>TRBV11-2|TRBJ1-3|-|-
CASSYDSYSGNTIYF
TGTGCCAGCAGCTACGACAGCTACTCTGGAAACACCATATATTTT
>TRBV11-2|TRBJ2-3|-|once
CAIIERATQYF
TGTGCCATTATAGAGAGGGCTACGCAGTATTTT
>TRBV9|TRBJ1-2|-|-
CASSVASTGNYGYTF
TGTGCCAGCAGCGTTGCGAGTACGGGGAACTATGGCTACACCTTC
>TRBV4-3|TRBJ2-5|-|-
CASSQVNWGFAGETQYF
TGCGCCAGCAGCCAAGTTAACTGGGGATTCGCGGGGGAGACCCAGTACTTC
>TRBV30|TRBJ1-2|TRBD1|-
CAWRRTGEFGYTF
TGTGCCTGGCGCAGGACAGGTGAATTTGGCTACACCTTC
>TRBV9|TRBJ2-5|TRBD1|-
CASSVEGGQGQETQYF
TGTGCCAGCAGCGTAGAAGGGGGACAGGGTCAAGAGACCCAGTACTTC
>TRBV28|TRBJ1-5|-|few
CASSLSFGMDQPQHF
TGTGCCAGCAGTTTATCTTTCGGGATGGATCAGCCCCAGCATTTT
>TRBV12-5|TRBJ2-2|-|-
CASGPRSAGELFF
TGTGCTAGTGGTCCTAGATCGGCCGGGGAGCTGTTTTTT
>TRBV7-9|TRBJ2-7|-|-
CASSLAYSYEQYF
TGTGCCAGCAGCTTAGCCTACAGCTACGAGCAGTACTTC
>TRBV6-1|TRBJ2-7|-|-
CASSSGSQYEQYF
TGTGCCAGCAGTTCAGGCTCCCAATACGAGCAGTACTTC
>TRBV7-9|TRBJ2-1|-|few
CASSVLTGGANEQFF
TGTGCCAGCAGCGTATTAACAGGGGGGGCTAATGAGCAGTTCTTC
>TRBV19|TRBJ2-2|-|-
CASSIGHINTGELFF
TGTGCCAGTAGTATAGGACACATAAACACCGGGGAGCTGTTTTTT
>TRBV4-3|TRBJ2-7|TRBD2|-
CASSQEVVAGAYEQYF
TGCGCCAGCAGCCAAGAGGTGGTAGCGGGGGCCTACGAGCAGTACTTC
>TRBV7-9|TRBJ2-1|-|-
CASSLYPYRGSSYNEQFF
TGTGCCAGCAGCTTATATCCCTACCGGGGGAGCTCCTACAATGAGCAGTTCTTC
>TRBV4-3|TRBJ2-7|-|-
CASSQGLGNYEQYF
TGCGCCAGCAGCCAGGGGCTCGGCAACTACGAGCAGTACTTC
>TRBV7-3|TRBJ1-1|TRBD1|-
CASSLGQGNTEAFF
TGTGCCAGCAGCTTAGGACAGGGGAACACTGAAGCTTTCTTT
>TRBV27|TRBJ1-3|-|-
CASSADFSGNTIYF
TGTGCCAGCAGTGCGGACTTCTCTGGAAACACCATATATTTT
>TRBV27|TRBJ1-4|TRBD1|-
CASSLTGATNEKLFF
TGTGCCAGCAGTTTGACAGGGGCGACTAATGAAAAACTGTTTTTT
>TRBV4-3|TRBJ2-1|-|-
CASSLDRGRSYNEQFF
TGCGCCAGCAGCCTGGATCGGGGGAGGTCCTACAATGAGCAGTTCTTC
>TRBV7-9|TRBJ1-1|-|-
CASRSSEATPNTEAFF
TGTGCCAGCAGATCATCGGAGGCGACCCCCAACACTGAAGCTTTCTTT
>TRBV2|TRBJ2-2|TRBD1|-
CASDMGQWNTGELFF
TGTGCCAGTGACATGGGACAGTGGAACACCGGGGAGCTGTTTTTT
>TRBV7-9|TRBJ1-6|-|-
CASTPRAGDNSPLHF
TGTGCCAGCACCCCGAGGGCGGGCGATAATTCACCCCTCCACTTT
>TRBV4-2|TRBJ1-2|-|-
CASSQDSVGSSLSGYTF
TGTGCCAGCAGCCAAGATTCGGTTGGGAGCAGTCTATCTGGCTACACCTTC
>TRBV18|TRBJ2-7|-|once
CASSGVDYEQYF
TGTGCCAGCTCTGGGGTCGACTACGAGCAGTACTTC
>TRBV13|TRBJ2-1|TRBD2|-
CASSAPLAGPGEQFF
TGTGCCAGCAGCGCCCCACTAGCGGGGCCCGGCGAGCAGTTCTTC
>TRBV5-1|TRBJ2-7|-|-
CASSLTPNYEQYF
TGCGCCAGCAGCCTTACTCCGAACTACGAGCAGTACTTC
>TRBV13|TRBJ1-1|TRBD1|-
CASTPAGTVGEAFF
TGTGCCAGCACCCCAGCCGGGACAGTAGGTGAAGCTTTCTTT
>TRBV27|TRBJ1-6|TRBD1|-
CASSRTGGIDSPLHF
TGTGCCAGCAGTAGGACAGGGGGAATCGATTCACCCCTCCACTTT
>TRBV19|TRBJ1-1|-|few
CASSFGIEAFF
TGTGCCAGTAGTTTTGGCATTGAAGCTTTCTTT
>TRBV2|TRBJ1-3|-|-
CASRGFPRGKANTIYF
TGTGCCAGCAGAGGCTTCCCTAGGGGGAAGGCAAACACCATATATTTT
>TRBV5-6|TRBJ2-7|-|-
CAHGVGDEQYF
TGTGCCCACGGGGTCGGGGACGAGCAGTACTTC
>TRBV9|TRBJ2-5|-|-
CASTPSGGATETQYF
TGTGCCAGCACCCCGAGTGGGGGGGCCACAGAGACCCAGTACTTC
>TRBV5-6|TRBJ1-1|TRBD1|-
CASSPASTGHTEAFF
TGTGCCAGCAGCCCCGCATCGACAGGGCACACTGAAGCTTTCTTT
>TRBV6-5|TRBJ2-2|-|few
CASSGGRGTGELFF
TGTGCCAGCAGCGGGGGGCGTGGCACCGGGGAGCTGTTTTTT
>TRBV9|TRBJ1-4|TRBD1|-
CASAEQGNNEKLFF
TGTGCCAGCGCCGAACAGGGGAATAATGAAAAACTGTTTTTT
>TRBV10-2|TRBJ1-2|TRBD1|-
CASKTDRARGYTF
TGCGCCAGCAAAACCGACAGGGCGCGTGGCTACACCTTC
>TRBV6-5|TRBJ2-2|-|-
CASSYSSRGAGELFF
TGTGCCAGCAGTTACTCGAGTCGAGGCGCCGGGGAGCTGTTTTTT
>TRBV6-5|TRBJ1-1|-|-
CASSYEGNTEAFF
TGTGCCAGCAGTTACGAGGGGAACACTGAAGCTTTCTTT
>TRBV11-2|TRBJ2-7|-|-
CASEHSYEQYF
TGTGCCAGCGAACACTCCTACGAGCAGTACTTC